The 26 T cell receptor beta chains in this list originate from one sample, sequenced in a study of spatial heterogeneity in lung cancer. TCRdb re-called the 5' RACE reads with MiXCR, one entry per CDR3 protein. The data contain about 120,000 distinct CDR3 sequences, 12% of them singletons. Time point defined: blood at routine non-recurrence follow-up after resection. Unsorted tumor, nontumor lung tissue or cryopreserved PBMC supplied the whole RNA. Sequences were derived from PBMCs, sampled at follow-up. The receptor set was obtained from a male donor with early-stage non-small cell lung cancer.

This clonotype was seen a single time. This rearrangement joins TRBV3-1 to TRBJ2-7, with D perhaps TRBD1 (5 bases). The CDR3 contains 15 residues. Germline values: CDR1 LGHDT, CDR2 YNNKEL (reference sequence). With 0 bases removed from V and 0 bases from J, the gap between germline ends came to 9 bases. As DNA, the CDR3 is TGTGCCAGCAGCCAAGAACAGGCTTTCTCCTACGAGCAGTACTTC. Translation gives CASSQEQAFSYEQYF.

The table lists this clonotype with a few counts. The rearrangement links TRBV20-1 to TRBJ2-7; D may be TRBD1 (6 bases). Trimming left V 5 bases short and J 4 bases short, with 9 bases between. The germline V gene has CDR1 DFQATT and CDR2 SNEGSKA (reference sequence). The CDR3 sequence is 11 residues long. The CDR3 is CSALQGYEQYF. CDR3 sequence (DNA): TGCAGTGCTTTACAGGGTTACGAGCAGTACTTC.

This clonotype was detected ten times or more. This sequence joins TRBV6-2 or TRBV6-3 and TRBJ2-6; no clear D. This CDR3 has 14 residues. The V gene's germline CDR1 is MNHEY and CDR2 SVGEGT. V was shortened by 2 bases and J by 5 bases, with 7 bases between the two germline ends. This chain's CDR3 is CASSYTPRANVLTF. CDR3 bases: TGTGCCAGCAGTTACACCCCTAGGGCCAACGTCCTGACTTTC.

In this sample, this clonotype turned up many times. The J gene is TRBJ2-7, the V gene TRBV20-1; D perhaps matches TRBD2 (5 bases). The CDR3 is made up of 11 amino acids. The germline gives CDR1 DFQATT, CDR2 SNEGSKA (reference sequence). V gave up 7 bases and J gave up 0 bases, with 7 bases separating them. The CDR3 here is CSGRGSYEQYF. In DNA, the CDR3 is TGCAGTGGTCGGGGCTCCTACGAGCAGTACTTC.

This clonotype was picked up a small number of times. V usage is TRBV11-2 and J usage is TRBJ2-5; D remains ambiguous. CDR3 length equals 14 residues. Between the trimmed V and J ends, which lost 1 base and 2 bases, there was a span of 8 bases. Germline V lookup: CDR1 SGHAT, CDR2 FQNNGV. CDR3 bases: TGTGCCAGCAGCTTAGTCGGCCGGCAAGAGACCCAGTACTTC. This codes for CASSLVGRQETQYF.

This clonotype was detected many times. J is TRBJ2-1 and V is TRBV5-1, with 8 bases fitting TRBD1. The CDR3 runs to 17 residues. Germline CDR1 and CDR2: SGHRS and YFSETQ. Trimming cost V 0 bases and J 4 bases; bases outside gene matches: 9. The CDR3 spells CASSLETGARPYNEQFF. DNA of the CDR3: TGCGCCAGCAGCTTGGAGACAGGGGCCCGGCCTTACAATGAGCAGTTCTTC.

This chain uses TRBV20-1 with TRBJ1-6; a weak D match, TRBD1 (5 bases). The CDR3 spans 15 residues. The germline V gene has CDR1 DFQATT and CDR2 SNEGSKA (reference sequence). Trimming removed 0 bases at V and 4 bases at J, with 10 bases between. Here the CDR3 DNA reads TGCAGTGCTAGAGAGGGAGGGGAATATAATTCACCCCTCCACTTT. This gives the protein CSAREGGEYNSPLHF.

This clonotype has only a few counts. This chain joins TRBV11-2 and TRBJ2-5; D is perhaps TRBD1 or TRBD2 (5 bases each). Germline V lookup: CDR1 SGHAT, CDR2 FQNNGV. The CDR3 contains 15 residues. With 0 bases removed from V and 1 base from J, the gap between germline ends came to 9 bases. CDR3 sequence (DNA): TGTGCCAGCAGCTTAGATCTTGGGGGCCAAGAGACCCAGTACTTC. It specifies CASSLDLGGQETQYF.

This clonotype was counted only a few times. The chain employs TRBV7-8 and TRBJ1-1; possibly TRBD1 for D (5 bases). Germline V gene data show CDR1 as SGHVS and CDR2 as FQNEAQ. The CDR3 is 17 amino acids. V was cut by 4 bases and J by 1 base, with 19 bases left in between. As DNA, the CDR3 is TGTGCCAGCAGCTCCTATCGACTTGCAGGGCAGAACACTGAAGCTTTCTTT. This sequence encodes CASSSYRLAGQNTEAFF.

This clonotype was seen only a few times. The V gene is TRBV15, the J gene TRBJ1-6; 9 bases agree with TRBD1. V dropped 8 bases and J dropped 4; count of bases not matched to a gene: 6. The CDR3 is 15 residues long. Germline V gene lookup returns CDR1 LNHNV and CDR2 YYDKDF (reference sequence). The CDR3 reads CATSRDRAYNSPLHF. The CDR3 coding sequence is TGTGCCACCTCTAGGGACAGGGCTTATAATTCACCCCTCCACTTT.

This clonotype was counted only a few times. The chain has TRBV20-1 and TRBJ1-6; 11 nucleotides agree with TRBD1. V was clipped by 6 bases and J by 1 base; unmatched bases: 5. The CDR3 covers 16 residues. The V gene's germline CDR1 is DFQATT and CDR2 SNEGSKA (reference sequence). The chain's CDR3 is CSAPDRGRSYNSPLHF. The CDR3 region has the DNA TGCAGTGCGCCGGACAGGGGGCGATCCTATAATTCACCCCTCCACTTT.

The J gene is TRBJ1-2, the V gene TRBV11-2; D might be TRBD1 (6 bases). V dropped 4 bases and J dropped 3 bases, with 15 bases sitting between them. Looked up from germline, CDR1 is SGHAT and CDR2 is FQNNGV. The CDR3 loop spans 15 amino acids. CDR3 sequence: CASSSPRGRDYGYTF. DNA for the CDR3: TGTGCCAGCAGCTCTCCCAGGGGCCGGGACTATGGCTACACCTTC.

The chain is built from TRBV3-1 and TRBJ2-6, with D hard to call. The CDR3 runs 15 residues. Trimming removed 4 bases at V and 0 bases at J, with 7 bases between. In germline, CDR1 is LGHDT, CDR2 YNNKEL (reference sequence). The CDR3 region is CASSPPSSGANVLTF. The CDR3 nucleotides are TGTGCCAGCAGCCCCCCAAGCTCTGGGGCCAACGTCCTGACTTTC.

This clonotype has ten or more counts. DNA for the CDR3: TGTGCCAGCAGCCAAGACAGGGGACAGGGGGTCGGTGAGCAGTACTTC. Residues: CASSQDRGQGVGEQYF. The chain has TRBV4-2 and TRBJ2-7, with 11 bases matching TRBD1. J lost 7 bases, V lost 0 bases, and 8 bases had no gene match. The germline V gene encodes CDR1 LGHNA and CDR2 YNFKEQ. This CDR3 comprises 16 residues.

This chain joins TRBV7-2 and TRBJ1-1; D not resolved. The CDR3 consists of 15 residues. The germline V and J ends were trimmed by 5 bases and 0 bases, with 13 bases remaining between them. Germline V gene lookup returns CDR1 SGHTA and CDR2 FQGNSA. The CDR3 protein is CASSPVPGMNTEAFF. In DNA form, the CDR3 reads TGTGCCAGCAGCCCCGTACCGGGAATGAACACTGAAGCTTTCTTT.

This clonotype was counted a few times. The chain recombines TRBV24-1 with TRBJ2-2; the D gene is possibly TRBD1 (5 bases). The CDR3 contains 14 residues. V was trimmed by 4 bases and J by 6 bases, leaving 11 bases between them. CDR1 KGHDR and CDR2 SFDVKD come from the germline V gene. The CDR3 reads CATSEIQGSGELFF. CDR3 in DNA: TGTGCCACCAGTGAGATCCAGGGTTCCGGGGAGCTGTTTTTT.

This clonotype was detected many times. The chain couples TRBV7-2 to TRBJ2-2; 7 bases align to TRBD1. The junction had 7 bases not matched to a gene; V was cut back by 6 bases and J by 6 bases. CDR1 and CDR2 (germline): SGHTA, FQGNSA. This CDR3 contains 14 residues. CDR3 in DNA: TGTGCCAGCAGACCCGACAGGGCGTCCGGGGAGCTGTTTTTT. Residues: CASRPDRASGELFF.

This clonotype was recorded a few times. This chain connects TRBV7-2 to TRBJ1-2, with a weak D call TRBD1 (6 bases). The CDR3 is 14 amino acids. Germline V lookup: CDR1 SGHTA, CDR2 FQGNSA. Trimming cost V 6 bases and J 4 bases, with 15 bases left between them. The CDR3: CASRLAGGLYGYTF. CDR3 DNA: TGTGCCAGCAGACTAGCGGGGGGCCTCTATGGCTACACCTTC.

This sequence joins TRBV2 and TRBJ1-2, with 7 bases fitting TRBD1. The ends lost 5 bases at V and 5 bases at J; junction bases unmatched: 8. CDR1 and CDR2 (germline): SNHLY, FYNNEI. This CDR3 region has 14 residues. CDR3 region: CASSPRGTDYGYTF. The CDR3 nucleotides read TGTGCCAGCAGTCCGCGGGGGACAGATTATGGCTACACCTTC.

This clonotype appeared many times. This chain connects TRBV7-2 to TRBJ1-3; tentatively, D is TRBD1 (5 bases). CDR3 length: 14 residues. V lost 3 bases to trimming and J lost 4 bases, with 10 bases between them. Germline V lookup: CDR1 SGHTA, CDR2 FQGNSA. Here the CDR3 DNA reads TGTGCCAGCAGCTTGGGTCAGGGCGGAAACACCATATATTTT. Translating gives CASSLGQGGNTIYF.

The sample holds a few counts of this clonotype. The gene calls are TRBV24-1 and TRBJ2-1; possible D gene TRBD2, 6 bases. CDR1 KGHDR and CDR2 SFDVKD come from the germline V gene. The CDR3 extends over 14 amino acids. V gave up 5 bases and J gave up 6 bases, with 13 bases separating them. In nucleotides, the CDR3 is TGTGCCACCAGTGTCTCGACTAGACGCAATGAGCAGTTCTTC. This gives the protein CATSVSTRRNEQFF.

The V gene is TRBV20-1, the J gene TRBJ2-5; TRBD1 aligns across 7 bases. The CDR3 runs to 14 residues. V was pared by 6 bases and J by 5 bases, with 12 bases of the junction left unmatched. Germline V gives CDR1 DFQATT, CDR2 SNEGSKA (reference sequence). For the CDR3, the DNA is TGCAGTGCCACACAACAGGGGCGAAGGGAGACCCAGTACTTC. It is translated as CSATQQGRRETQYF.

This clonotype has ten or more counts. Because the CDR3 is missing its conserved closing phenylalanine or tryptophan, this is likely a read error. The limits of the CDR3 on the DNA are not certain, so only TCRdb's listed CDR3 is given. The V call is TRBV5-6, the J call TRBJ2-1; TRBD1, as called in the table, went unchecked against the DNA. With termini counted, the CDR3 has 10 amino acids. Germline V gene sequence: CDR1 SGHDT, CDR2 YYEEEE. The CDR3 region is CASSTKTGVV.

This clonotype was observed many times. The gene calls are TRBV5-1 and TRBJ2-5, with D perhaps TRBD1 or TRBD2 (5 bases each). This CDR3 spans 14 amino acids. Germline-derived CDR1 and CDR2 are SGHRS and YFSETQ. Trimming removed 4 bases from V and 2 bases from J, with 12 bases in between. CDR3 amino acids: CASSTGTFQETQYF. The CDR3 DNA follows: TGCGCCAGCAGCACGGGGACGTTTCAAGAGACCCAGTACTTC.

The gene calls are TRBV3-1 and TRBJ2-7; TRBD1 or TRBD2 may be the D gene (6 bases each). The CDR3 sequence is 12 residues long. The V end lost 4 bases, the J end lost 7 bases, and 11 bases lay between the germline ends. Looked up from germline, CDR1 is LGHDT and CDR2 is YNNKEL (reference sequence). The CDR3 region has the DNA TGTGCCAGCAGCCTAAGGAGGGGGGAGCAGTACTTC. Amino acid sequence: CASSLRRGEQYF.

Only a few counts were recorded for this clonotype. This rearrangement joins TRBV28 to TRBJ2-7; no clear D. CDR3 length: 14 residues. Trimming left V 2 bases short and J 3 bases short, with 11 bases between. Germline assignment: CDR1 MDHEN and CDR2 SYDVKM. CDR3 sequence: CASSLRAPSYEQYF. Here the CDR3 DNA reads TGTGCCAGCAGTTTACGGGCCCCAAGCTACGAGCAGTACTTC.